The entry that follows covers one TCR beta chain sequence. Its specificity is not known. One end of the junction fails to match germline, which may point to a read error. Sequencing of TCR beta drew on CD8+ and CD4+ T cells from blood. Negative isolation was used for CD8+ and CD4+ T cells and FACS enrichment for TEMRA cells. The source of the sample is a study of CD8 T cells in Susac syndrome. Study outcomes and limitations: As acknowledged by the study, its TCR sequencing and HLA analysis included a relatively small number of individuals.

This CDR3 contains 14 residues. From germline, CDR1 is SQVTM and CDR2 ANQGSEA. When the RNA was reverse transcribed, random hexamers were used with an input of roughly 0.45 to 1 ug. Amplification of TCR beta CDR3 spanned 54 Vbeta and 13 Jbeta via immunoSEQ multiplex PCR. MiXCR, run by TCRdb on the immunoSEQ multiplex PCR reads, gives a single entry per CDR3 protein. The sample has about 180,000 distinct CDR3 sequences, 95% seen once; the top ten hold 0.093%. The source is a human donor with multiple sclerosis. The chain links TRBV29-1 to TRBJ1-2, with D unresolved. Sequencing was done on a sample of CD4+ T cells from PBMCs. In DNA, the CDR3 is TGCAGCTTTGAAGACCGGGCCTCAAACTATGGCTACACCTTC. Protein: CSFEDRASNYGYTF.